This is a list of T cell receptor beta chains from one sample in a study of T cells in Graves' hyperthyroidism and ophthalmopathy. TCRdb re-derived calls from the multiplex PCR reads in MiXCR, one entry per CDR3 protein. The sample holds hundreds of thousands of distinct CDR3 sequences, over 35% seen once. The sequenced material came from blood. All receptors derive from a man aged 18 to 30 with Graves' hyperthyroidism. CDR3s include the opening cysteine and the closing phenylalanine or tryptophan. Each record gives: clone size, J gene, V gene, D gene, CDR3 DNA, CDR3 protein. D genes are given only for firm matches. Clone size is shown for a subset of rows, as once, few, many or a class of expanded clone.

size: few; J: TRBJ2-3; V: TRBV6-4; D: TRBD2; DNA: TGTGCCAGCAGTGACCGGACTAGCGGGGGAACAGATACGCAGTATTTT; CDR3: CASSDRTSGGTDTQYF
size: .; J: TRBJ1-2; V: TRBV2; D: .; DNA: TGTGCCAGCAGCCCCGGGGGTCCCTATGGCTACACCTTC; CDR3: CASSPGGPYGYTF
size: many; J: TRBJ2-5; V: TRBV5-1; D: .; DNA: TGCGCCAGCAGCTTGGGGCAGCCCAACCAAGAGACCCAGTACTTC; CDR3: CASSLGQPNQETQYF
size: few; J: TRBJ2-7; V: TRBV7-8; D: .; DNA: TGTGCCAGCAGCTTTGACGGACCCGAGCAGTACTTC; CDR3: CASSFDGPEQYF
size: .; J: TRBJ2-7; V: TRBV20-1; D: .; DNA: TGCAGTGCTTCGGACAACCACGAGCAGTACTTC; CDR3: CSASDNHEQYF
size: .; J: TRBJ1-1; V: TRBV12-5; D: .; DNA: TGTGCTAGTGGTTACCTGGGGCGGAACCCGTGGTCAGCTTTCTTT; CDR3: CASGYLGRNPWSAFF
size: .; J: TRBJ1-1; V: TRBV2; D: .; DNA: TGTGCCAGCAGTTTCGACCGGAACATTGAAGCTTTCTTT; CDR3: CASSFDRNIEAFF
size: .; J: TRBJ2-2; V: TRBV5-4; D: .; DNA: TGTGCCAGCAGCCCTGGACCCGCCGAGGGCACCGGGGAGCTGTTTTTT; CDR3: CASSPGPAEGTGELFF
size: many; J: TRBJ1-2; V: TRBV24-1; D: .; DNA: TGTGCCACCACACGACAGTATGGCTACACCTTC; CDR3: CATTRQYGYTF
size: many; J: TRBJ1-5; V: TRBV7-8; D: TRBD1; DNA: TGTGCCAGCAGCCGGGGACAGGGAGGCAATCAGCCCCAGCATTTT; CDR3: CASSRGQGGNQPQHF
size: .; J: TRBJ2-7; V: TRBV12-3/TRBV12-4; D: .; DNA: TGTGCCAGCAGTCCCCTGACCGGGATTGGCGAGCAGTACTTC; CDR3: CASSPLTGIGEQYF
size: many; J: TRBJ2-5; V: TRBV4-2; D: .; DNA: TGTGCCAGCAGCCAAGTCCGGGAGACCCAGTACTTC; CDR3: CASSQVRETQYF
size: many; J: TRBJ2-7; V: TRBV10-2; D: TRBD2; DNA: TGCGCCAGCAGTGCGGCTAGCGGGGTTACCTACGAGCAGTACTTC; CDR3: CASSAASGVTYEQYF
size: .; J: TRBJ2-6; V: TRBV2; D: .; DNA: TGTGCCAGCATAGTCGGGCAGGGAGACACTGAAGCTTTC; CDR3: CASIVGQGDTEAF
size: few; J: TRBJ2-7; V: TRBV20-1; D: TRBD1; DNA: TGCAGTGCTAGAAGGGGACAGGGGACCTACGAGCAGTACTTC; CDR3: CSARRGQGTYEQYF
size: once; J: TRBJ1-1; V: TRBV10-3; D: .; DNA: TGTGCCATCAGCGCCAGCAGCTTCCGGTTCGCGAACACTGAAGCTTTCTTT; CDR3: CAISASSFRFANTEAFF
size: few; J: TRBJ2-5; V: TRBV20-1; D: TRBD1; DNA: TGCAGTGCTAGAGATCAAGGTGGAGACAGGGGGAAAAAGACCCAGTACTTC; CDR3: CSARDQGGDRGKKTQYF
size: many; J: TRBJ2-7; V: TRBV24-1; D: .; DNA: TGTGCCACCAGTGAAGGCACCTACGAGCAGTACTTC; CDR3: CATSEGTYEQYF
size: .; J: TRBJ1-1; V: TRBV2; D: .; DNA: TGTGCCAGCACTTATATGGGGGGAGAGAACACTGAAGCTTTCTTT; CDR3: CASTYMGGENTEAFF
size: few; J: TRBJ2-5; V: TRBV7-9; D: .; DNA: TGTGCCAGCAGCTTAGCGATGACACACCAAGAGACCCAGTACTTC; CDR3: CASSLAMTHQETQYF
size: .; J: TRBJ2-2; V: TRBV29-1; D: TRBD2; DNA: TGCAGCGTTAAAAGAGGGAGGGAAAAGGACGGGGAGCTGTTTTTT; CDR3: CSVKRGREKDGELFF
size: many; J: TRBJ2-7; V: TRBV7-2; D: .; DNA: TGTGCCAGCAGCTTAGCTCAGGGGAACGAGCAGTACTTC; CDR3: CASSLAQGNEQYF
size: .; J: TRBJ2-7; V: TRBV28; D: .; DNA: TGTGCCAGCAGTTTACTCAGTAGCGAGCAGTACTTC; CDR3: CASSLLSSEQYF
size: .; J: TRBJ2-7; V: TRBV2; D: .; DNA: TGTGCCAGCGTACCGGGGGCTGGCGAAGAGCAGTACTTC; CDR3: CASVPGAGEEQYF
size: many; J: TRBJ1-5; V: TRBV29-1; D: .; DNA: TGCAGCGTTGTCACAGTAATGGGTCAGCCCCAGCATTTT; CDR3: CSVVTVMGQPQHF
size: few; J: TRBJ2-7; V: TRBV19; D: .; DNA: TGTGCCAGTAGCGGGGGCCTTAACTACGAGCAGTACTTC; CDR3: CASSGGLNYEQYF
size: many; J: TRBJ1-1; V: TRBV29-1; D: .; DNA: TGCAGCGTTGGGGGGTTTACCCCTGAAGCTTTCTTT; CDR3: CSVGGFTPEAFF
size: .; J: TRBJ1-5; V: TRBV29-1; D: .; DNA: TGCAGCGGAGGGCCCCAAGAGACCCAGCATTTT; CDR3: CSGGPQETQHF
size: .; J: TRBJ1-5; V: TRBV12-3/TRBV12-4; D: .; DNA: TGTGCCAGCAGCGCAACGGAACAGGGAAATCAGCCCCAGCATTTT; CDR3: CASSATEQGNQPQHF
size: many; J: TRBJ1-1; V: TRBV9; D: .; DNA: TGTGCCAGCAGCGTAGAAGGTGGGGAGAACACTGAAGCTTTCTTT; CDR3: CASSVEGGENTEAFF
size: .; J: TRBJ2-5; V: TRBV7-9; D: TRBD2; DNA: TGTGCCAGCAGTGGGCGGGGGGTAGGAGATGAGACCCAGTACTTC; CDR3: CASSGRGVGDETQYF
size: .; J: TRBJ2-7; V: TRBV5-1; D: TRBD1; DNA: TGCGCCAGCAGCCAGGTTGGGCAGGGGGCTGACGAGCAGTACTTC; CDR3: CASSQVGQGADEQYF
size: many; J: TRBJ2-2; V: TRBV24-1; D: .; DNA: TGTGCCACCAGTGTGACTGGCACCGGGGAGCTGTTTTTT; CDR3: CATSVTGTGELFF
size: many; J: TRBJ1-1; V: TRBV2; D: .; DNA: TGTGCCAGCAGCCCCGCCAGGGCCACTGAAGCTTTCTTT; CDR3: CASSPARATEAFF
size: .; J: TRBJ1-1; V: TRBV13; D: .; DNA: TGTGCCAGCACCCGGGGGATTGAAGCTTTCTTT; CDR3: CASTRGIEAFF
size: once; J: TRBJ1-2; V: TRBV6-1; D: .; DNA: TGTGCCAGCAGTCATGGTAGAGGGGGGCATGGCTACACCTTC; CDR3: CASSHGRGGHGYTF
size: once; J: TRBJ2-5; V: TRBV29-1; D: .; DNA: TGCAGCGTTGATTTGTTCGGAGAGACCCAGTACTTC; CDR3: CSVDLFGETQYF
size: few; J: TRBJ1-2; V: TRBV9; D: .; DNA: TGTGCCAGCAGCGTAGCTTTGGGAGCCCAACCTATTGGCTACACCTTC; CDR3: CASSVALGAQPIGYTF
size: .; J: TRBJ2-6; V: TRBV7-6; D: TRBD2; DNA: TGTGCCAGCAGCCATGGACTAGCGGGGGCCTACGTCCTGACTTTC; CDR3: CASSHGLAGAYVLTF
size: .; J: TRBJ1-1; V: TRBV10-3; D: .; DNA: TGTACCACCAGGACCGAGGCCACTGAAGCTTTCTTT; CDR3: CTTRTEATEAFF
size: few; J: TRBJ1-2; V: TRBV20-1; D: .; DNA: TGCAGTGCTAGAGGGCCGGTATCTAACTATGGCTACACCTTC; CDR3: CSARGPVSNYGYTF
size: .; J: TRBJ2-5; V: TRBV5-6; D: TRBD1; DNA: TGTGCCAGCAGGACAGGGCTCGAAGAGACCCAGTACTTC; CDR3: CASRTGLEETQYF
size: .; J: TRBJ2-7; V: TRBV10-3; D: .; DNA: TGTGCCATCTATACGGAGGGGGGTAACGAGCAGTACTTC; CDR3: CAIYTEGGNEQYF
size: few; J: TRBJ2-7; V: TRBV20-1; D: .; DNA: TGCAGTGCTTCATACGGGATGGTGAACGACGAGCAGTACTTC; CDR3: CSASYGMVNDEQYF
size: .; J: TRBJ2-7; V: TRBV29-1; D: TRBD1; DNA: TGCAGCGTTGAGGCGGGACAGGGGAAGCAGTACTTC; CDR3: CSVEAGQGKQYF
size: .; J: TRBJ1-3; V: TRBV7-9; D: .; DNA: TGTGCCAGCAGCCCGAACCGGGGGTATAGAAACACCATATATTTT; CDR3: CASSPNRGYRNTIYF
size: .; J: TRBJ1-5; V: TRBV9; D: .; DNA: TGTGCCAGCACTGAGGGCTATAACAATCAGCCCCAGCATTTT; CDR3: CASTEGYNNQPQHF
size: few; J: TRBJ1-3; V: TRBV4-3; D: .; DNA: TGCGCCAGCAGCCAAGATCCTGGGTCTGGAAACACCATATATTTT; CDR3: CASSQDPGSGNTIYF
size: .; J: TRBJ2-5; V: TRBV20-1; D: .; DNA: TGCAGTGCTAGTCTCGACGGGTACCAAGAGACCCAGTACTTC; CDR3: CSASLDGYQETQYF
size: .; J: TRBJ1-1; V: TRBV7-9; D: .; DNA: TGTGCCAGCAGCTTAGAGGCAGGGGATGAAGCTTTCTTT; CDR3: CASSLEAGDEAFF
size: .; J: TRBJ2-2; V: TRBV9; D: .; DNA: TGTGCCAGCAGTTTCCAAGGGTACACCGGGGAGCTGTTTTTT; CDR3: CASSFQGYTGELFF
size: once; J: TRBJ2-7; V: TRBV25-1; D: .; DNA: TGTGCCAGCAGTTACTCCGGGACGGAAGTTTACGAGCAGTACTTC; CDR3: CASSYSGTEVYEQYF
size: .; J: TRBJ1-1; V: TRBV19; D: .; DNA: TGTGCCAGTAGTACTTCTCCGGACACTGAAGCTTTCTTT; CDR3: CASSTSPDTEAFF
size: .; J: TRBJ2-5; V: TRBV7-9; D: .; DNA: TGTGCCAGCAGTTGGGACACGGGACAAGAGACCCAGTACTTC; CDR3: CASSWDTGQETQYF
size: .; J: TRBJ1-3; V: TRBV7-6; D: TRBD1; DNA: TGTGCCAGCAGTTTCGACAGGGCGGGCACCATATATTTT; CDR3: CASSFDRAGTIYF